This is a list of T cell receptor beta chains from one sample in a study of T cell repertoires in cytomegalovirus infection. TCRdb processed the reads anew with MiXCR; each CDR3 protein has one entry. The sample shows about 530,000 distinct CDR3 sequences, about 25% of them seen only once. Sequenced: PBMCs. These receptors originate from a human donor in good health (CMV status not recorded). Some clones in this sample may be carry-over from other donors' samples. CDR3s include the opening cysteine and the closing phenylalanine or tryptophan. D genes are given only for firm matches. A clone size is listed for some rows: how often the clone was seen (once, few, many), or a class if it is expanded.

j_gene,len,v_gene,abundance,d_gene,CDR3aa,CDR3nt
TRBJ2-7,12,TRBV20-1,NA,NA,CSARGTLYEQYF,TGCAGTGCTAGAGGGACTCTCTACGAGCAGTACTTC
TRBJ1-6,18,TRBV7-2,many,NA,CASSLKVSFSRDNSPLHF,TGTGCCAGCAGCTTGAAGGTGTCTTTCAGTAGGGATAATTCACCCCTCCACTTT
TRBJ1-1,15,TRBV19,NA,NA,CASSLQVLGNTEAFF,TGTGCCAGTAGCTTACAGGTGCTGGGGAACACTGAAGCTTTCTTT
TRBJ1-2,13,TRBV6-2/TRBV6-3,NA,NA,CASKVQGVDGYTF,TGTGCCAGCAAAGTGCAGGGAGTAGACGGCTACACCTTC
TRBJ2-5,15,TRBV24-1,NA,TRBD1,CATSGSTGGRETQYF,TGTGCCACCAGTGGGTCAACAGGGGGCAGAGAGACCCAGTACTTC
TRBJ2-2,15,TRBV6-1,many,NA,CASSRDSLQPGELFF,TGTGCCAGCAGTAGAGACAGTCTTCAACCCGGGGAGCTGTTTTTT
TRBJ1-2,13,TRBV6-6,few,TRBD1,CASSGQGQHGYTF,TGTGCCAGCAGTGGACAGGGTCAGCATGGCTACACCTTC
TRBJ1-2,16,TRBV7-2,NA,NA,CASSPEPNRLIYGYTF,TGTGCCAGCAGCCCCGAACCTAACAGGCTAATCTATGGCTACACCTTC
TRBJ2-3,13,TRBV7-2,many,NA,CASSSISTDTQYF,TGTGCCAGCAGCTCCATATCTACAGATACGCAGTATTTT
TRBJ1-2,17,TRBV28,few,TRBD1,CASSTNRDRLTNYGYTF,TGTGCCAGCAGTACTAACCGGGACAGGCTAACTAACTATGGCTACACCTTC
TRBJ2-3,14,TRBV28,once,NA,CASLTLQGPDTQYF,TGTGCCAGCCTTACCCTACAGGGTCCAGATACGCAGTATTTT
TRBJ1-2,13,TRBV6-1,NA,TRBD1,CASGDRGLVGYTF,TGTGCCAGCGGGGACAGGGGGCTTGTTGGCTACACCTTC
TRBJ1-1,13,TRBV27,NA,NA,CASSGRTNTEAFF,TGTGCCAGCAGCGGACGGACGAACACTGAAGCTTTCTTT
TRBJ2-1,15,TRBV7-9,few,TRBD1,CASSQGTGPNNEQFF,TGTGCCAGCAGCCAGGGGACAGGACCTAACAATGAGCAGTTCTTC
TRBJ1-2,14,TRBV5-1,NA,TRBD1,CASRSGQGAAGYTF,TGCGCCAGCAGATCCGGACAGGGGGCGGCCGGCTACACCTTC
TRBJ2-2,15,TRBV24-1,once,NA,CATGANRANTGELFF,TGTGCCACGGGGGCGAACAGGGCGAACACCGGGGAGCTGTTTTTT
TRBJ2-7,14,TRBV7-9,few,NA,CASRSRDGTYEQYF,TGTGCCAGCAGATCTAGGGACGGTACCTACGAGCAGTACTTC
TRBJ1-3,14,TRBV20-1,NA,TRBD1,CSASQQGVGNTIYF,TGCAGTGCTAGCCAACAGGGGGTTGGAAACACCATATATTTT